The 19 T cell receptor beta chains reported below all come from one sample, sequenced in a study of glioma-infiltrating T cells after dendritic cell vaccination. The data were produced by immunoSEQ multiplex PCR, yet TCRdb's version contains in-frame clones alone and is incomplete. The table shows 93,000 or so clones, with 79% occurring only once. The specimen was blood, collected before dendritic cell vaccination. The receptors originated from a human donor with glioblastoma.

The chain links TRBV7-9 to TRBJ2-7; TRBD1 matches 7 bases. The CDR3 has 14 residues. The germline CDR1 and CDR2 sequences are SEHNR and FQNEAQ (reference sequence). The V segment lost 5 bases and the J segment 4 bases; nucleotides outside the gene matches: 8. This CDR3 is CASSPRGFGYEQYF. CDR3 bases: TGTGCCAGCAGCCCCAGGGGGTTCGGGTACGAGCAGTACTTC.

This chain's CDR3 is CASSGGLAGGRVSTDTQYF. The CDR3 DNA sequence: TGCGCCAGCAGCGGAGGACTAGCGGGAGGAAGGGTGAGCACAGATACGCAGTATTTT. This chain connects TRBV5-1 to TRBJ2-3, with 14 bases lining up with TRBD2. The junction had 10 bases not matched to a gene; V was cut back by 4 bases and J by 0 bases. This CDR3 comprises 19 residues. Germline lookup yields CDR1 SGHRS and CDR2 YFSETQ.

The chain links TRBV5-3 to TRBJ1-2, with D unresolved. Being an ORF, TRBV5-3 has a function that is uncertain. Trimming removed 4 bases at V and 8 bases at J, with 30 bases between. CDR3 length equals 18 residues. As DNA, the CDR3 is TGTGCCAGAAGCCCCGGCCGTTCCCGCCGACACCTCCGTTACGGCTACACCTTC. It translates to CARSPGRSRRHLRYGYTF.

The chain recombines TRBV5-6 with TRBJ1-2; D unclear. V gave up 1 base and J gave up 5 bases, with 3 bases separating them. The CDR3 is 11 residues long. In germline, CDR1 is SGHDT, CDR2 YYEEEE. The CDR3 sequence: CASSLYYGYTF. DNA for the CDR3: TGTGCCAGCAGCTTGTATTATGGCTACACCTTC.

The chain joins TRBV7-9 to TRBJ1-1, with a tentative D call TRBD1 (5 bases). Trimming left V 4 bases short and J 4 bases short, with 16 bases between. Germline V gene data show CDR1 as SEHNR and CDR2 as FQNEAQ (reference sequence). This CDR3 has 15 amino acids. The CDR3 region is CASSSSGTTSTEAFF. The CDR3 DNA is TGTGCCAGCAGCTCATCCGGGACTACGAGCACTGAAGCTTTCTTT.

This chain joins TRBV9 and TRBJ2-7; 8 nucleotides align to TRBD2. The CDR3 covers 15 residues. V shed 0 bases and J 4 bases; nucleotides not matched to a gene: 6. Per germline, CDR1 SGDLS and CDR2 YYNGEE. The CDR3 DNA sequence: TGTGCCAGCAGCGTAGCCGGGACTAGTCCTTACGAGCAGTACTTC. Translating it yields CASSVAGTSPYEQYF.

This chain joins TRBV18 and TRBJ2-5, with D tentatively TRBD2 (5 bases). This CDR3 has 13 residues. Germline CDR1 is KGHSH and CDR2 is LQKENI. Trimming removed 6 bases at V and 2 bases at J, with 10 bases between. In DNA form, the CDR3 reads TGTGCCAGCTCTACCCGGGATCAAGAGACCCAGTACTTC. Protein: CASSTRDQETQYF.

The gene calls are TRBV19 and TRBJ2-3, with 11 bases that match TRBD2. Unmatched junction bases numbered 6, after V lost 4 bases and J lost 0 bases. The CDR3 has 17 amino acids. Germline values: CDR1 LNHDA, CDR2 SQIVND (reference sequence). The CDR3 bases are TGTGCCAGTAGTACTCGACTAGCGGGGTATAGCACAGATACGCAGTATTTT. This encodes CASSTRLAGYSTDTQYF.

The genes are TRBV25-1 and TRBJ2-3; tentative D call: TRBD2 (6 bases). CDR3 length: 15 residues. V lost 2 bases to trimming and J lost 2 bases, with 11 bases between them. CDR1 is MGHDK and CDR2 is SYGVNS in the germline V gene. The CDR3 reads CASSETGELTDTQYF. CDR3 DNA: TGTGCCAGCAGTGAAACGGGAGAGCTCACAGATACGCAGTATTTT.

In this sample, this clone turned up a few times. V usage is TRBV11-1 and J usage is TRBJ2-1; 9 bases fit TRBD2. Looked up from germline, CDR1 is SGHAT and CDR2 is FQDESV (reference sequence). The CDR3 consists of 15 residues. After removal of 3 bases from V and 7 bases from J, the junction contained 7 bases not matched to a gene. The CDR3 loop reads CASSFGTAGGNEQFF. In nucleotides, the CDR3 is TGTGCCAGCAGCTTCGGGACAGCGGGGGGTAATGAGCAGTTCTTC.

The chain recombines TRBV7-8 with TRBJ2-7; 7 bases are shared with TRBD1. The trim removed 4 bases at V and 2 bases at J, leaving 8 bases unmatched. Germline CDR1 is SGHVS and CDR2 is FQNEAQ. This CDR3 contains 15 residues. The CDR3 protein is CASSWGQTYPYEQYF. CDR3 coding DNA: TGTGCCAGCAGCTGGGGACAGACCTATCCCTACGAGCAGTACTTC.

V is TRBV27 and J is TRBJ1-1, with 8 bases that match TRBD1. Germline CDR1 MNHEY, CDR2 SMNVEV (reference sequence). J was trimmed by 5 bases and V by 6 bases; bases with no gene match: 11. This CDR3 is 15 amino acids long. CDR3 DNA: TGTGCCAGCAGACCGGACAGGGCCGGGGGGACTGAAGCTTTCTTT. This translates into CASRPDRAGGTEAFF.

V is TRBV27 and J is TRBJ2-5; 7 bases agree with TRBD1. CDR3 size: 15 residues. V shed 5 bases, J shed 3 bases, and the junction held 9 bases outside the gene matches. Germline V gene lookup returns CDR1 MNHEY and CDR2 SMNVEV (reference sequence). The CDR3 coding sequence is TGTGCCAGCAGTCAAACAGGGGTGGGGGAAGAGACCCAGTACTTC. Translated, it gives CASSQTGVGEETQYF.

CDR3 amino acids: CASNDRTGAGELFF. Written as DNA, the CDR3 is TGTGCCAGCAACGACAGGACCGGGGCCGGGGAGCTGTTTTTT. V and J are TRBV2 and TRBJ2-2; possibly TRBD1 for D (6 bases). The germline gives CDR1 SNHLY, CDR2 FYNNEI. The CDR3 loop spans 14 amino acids. V was shortened by 7 bases and J by 6 bases, with 15 bases between the two germline ends.

The V call is TRBV21-1, the J call TRBJ1-1; the table's D call, TRBD1, was not checked against the DNA. TRBV21-1 is shown as a pseudogene. This CDR3 is built from 15 residues. The CDR3 reads CASSKIRTVNTEAFF. CDR3 sequence (DNA): TGTGCCAGCAGCAAAATCCGGACAGTGAACACTGAAGCTTTCTTT.

The V and J genes are TRBV29-1 and TRBJ2-3, with D maybe TRBD2 (6 bases). Per the germline V gene, CDR1 is SQVTM and CDR2 is ANQGSEA. The V gene lost 5 bases and the J gene lost 0 bases, with 9 bases spanning the gap. The CDR3 totals 13 residues. CDR3 bases: TGCAGCGTTATCAGCGGGAGCACAGATACGCAGTATTTT. This gives the protein CSVISGSTDTQYF.

This clone has only one observation. V gene TRBV11-2 combines with J gene TRBJ2-7, with D possibly matching TRBD1 (6 bases). This CDR3 is 15 amino acids long. CDR1 SGHAT and CDR2 FQNNGV come from the germline V gene. Trimming took 2 bases from V and 6 from J, leaving 17 bases between them. DNA of the CDR3: TGTGCCAGCAGCTTACAGGGGTTTCTCTTGGCCGAGCAGTACTTC. It encodes CASSLQGFLLAEQYF.

This chain connects TRBV4-2 to TRBJ1-1; TRBD1 matches at 8 bases. Trimming took 0 bases from V and 1 from J; bases not matched to a gene: 1. The CDR3 is 15 amino acids. CDR1 and CDR2 (germline): LGHNA, YNFKEQ. CDR3 region: CASSQEGQGNTEAFF. The CDR3 nucleotides are TGTGCCAGCAGCCAAGAAGGACAGGGGAACACTGAAGCTTTCTTT.

The J gene is TRBJ2-7, the V gene TRBV5-1; weak D call: TRBD2 (5 bases). The V gene's germline CDR1 is SGHRS and CDR2 YFSETQ. Trimming pared 1 base from V and 5 bases from J, leaving 16 bases between. The length of the CDR3 is 15 residues. The CDR3 is CASSLTLPSGNEQYF. In DNA form, the CDR3 reads TGCGCCAGCAGCTTGACACTCCCCTCGGGGAACGAGCAGTACTTC.